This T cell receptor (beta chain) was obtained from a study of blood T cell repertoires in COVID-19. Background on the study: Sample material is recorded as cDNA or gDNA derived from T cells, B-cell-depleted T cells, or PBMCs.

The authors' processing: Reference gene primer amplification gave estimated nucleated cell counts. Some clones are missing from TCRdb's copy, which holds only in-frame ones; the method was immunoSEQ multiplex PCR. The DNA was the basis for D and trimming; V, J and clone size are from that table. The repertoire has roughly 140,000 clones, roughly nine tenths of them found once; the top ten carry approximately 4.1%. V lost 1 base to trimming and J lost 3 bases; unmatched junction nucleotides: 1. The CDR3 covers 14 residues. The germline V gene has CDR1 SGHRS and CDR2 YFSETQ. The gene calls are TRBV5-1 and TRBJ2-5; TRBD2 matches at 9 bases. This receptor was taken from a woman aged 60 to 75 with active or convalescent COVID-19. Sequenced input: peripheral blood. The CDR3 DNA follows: TGCGCCAGCAGCTTGAGCGGGGGGAAAGAGACCCAGTACTTC. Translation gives CASSLSGGKETQYF.